Sequencing of this T cell receptor (beta chain) was carried out in a study of T cell responses to AZD1222 COVID-19 vaccine. Whole-study results and caveats: The peak T cell response came first, and repertoires were sampled only after it. With dominance at 160-218 and 743-854, vaccine-associated CD4 TCRs spanned spike. Unmutated variant regions reportedly attract nearly half of all spike-specific TCRs. AZD1222 recipients seropositive at baseline numbered only six.

Libraries were prepared by immunoSEQ multiplex PCR; TCRdb keeps only in-frame clonotypes and omits some of them. Of about 140,000 clones in the sample, 90% to 95% were seen once. There are 16 residues in the CDR3. From germline, CDR1 is MNHEY and CDR2 SVGAGI. V lost 0 bases and J 4 bases, leaving 16 bases between the germline ends. This clone was seen just once. The antigen remains unidentified. The receptor was derived from an adult in good health. The specimen comprised peripheral blood, sampled on day 0 of MenACWY control vaccination. The chain carries TRBV6-5 and TRBJ2-7; tentatively, D is TRBD2 (7 bases). The CDR3 sequence is CASSYSLGGGRYEQYF. As DNA, the CDR3 is TGTGCCAGCAGTTACTCGCTGGGGGGGGGCAGATACGAGCAGTACTTC.